These 14 T cell receptor beta chains came from one sample sequenced in a study of blood T cell repertoires in COVID-19. Repertoires were generated with immunoSEQ multiplex PCR, while TCRdb's copy carries only in-frame clones and drops some. This table holds 150,000 to 200,000 clones, approximately 87% found once. The sample consisted of peripheral blood. The origin of the receptors is a woman between 65 and 79 years old with acute or convalescent COVID-19.

This clone was seen only once. The V and J genes are TRBV6-5 and TRBJ1-2; TRBD1 agrees at 9 bases. The ends lost 5 bases at V and 6 bases at J; junction bases unmatched: 7. Germline CDR1 is MNHEY and CDR2 is SVGAGI. The CDR3 runs to 14 residues. Here the CDR3 reads CASSPGTGPNGYTF. CDR3 DNA: TGTGCCAGCAGTCCCGGGACAGGGCCCAATGGCTACACCTTC.

The V and J genes are TRBV5-4 and TRBJ2-2; 7 nucleotides agree with TRBD2. The germline V gene encodes CDR1 SGHNT and CDR2 YYREEE (reference sequence). V shed 4 bases and J 3 bases; nucleotides not matched to a gene: 9. The CDR3 totals 16 residues. CDR3 residues: CASSHSPSGDTGELFF. Written as DNA, the CDR3 is TGTGCCAGCAGCCATTCCCCTAGCGGAGACACCGGGGAGCTGTTTTTT.

This chain links TRBV6-5 with TRBJ2-1; 8 bases are shared with TRBD1. The CDR3 is made up of 15 amino acids. Germline CDR1 reads MNHEY; CDR2 reads SVGAGI. The V gene end was trimmed by 6 bases and the J gene end by 6 bases; junction bases not matched to a gene: 10. DNA of the CDR3: TGTGCCAGCAGCTTCAGACAGGGGTGGCGCAATGAGCAGTTCTTC. It translates to CASSFRQGWRNEQFF.

CDR3 residues: CASSNERATEAFF. The CDR3 coding sequence is TGTGCCAGCAGTAACGAGAGGGCTACTGAAGCTTTCTTT. V is TRBV25-1 and J is TRBJ1-1; D remains ambiguous. V was pared by 5 bases and J by 5 bases, with 12 bases between. CDR3 size: 13 residues. CDR1 MGHDK and CDR2 SYGVNS come from the germline V gene.

CDR3 protein: CASSGTGRTEAFF. CDR3 bases: TGTGCCAGCAGTGGGACAGGGCGGACTGAAGCTTTCTTT. The rearrangement links TRBV28 to TRBJ1-1; TRBD1 matches at 9 bases. This CDR3 spans 13 amino acids. Germline lookup yields CDR1 MDHEN and CDR2 SYDVKM. The V gene end was trimmed by 5 bases and the J gene end by 5 bases; junction bases not matched to a gene: 3. Supplemented by reference TRBV28 and TRBJ1-1, the full variable domain reads DVKVTQSSRYLVKRTGEKVFLECVQDMDHENMFWYRQDPGLGLRLIYFSYDVKMKEKGDIPEGYSVSREKKERFSLILESASTNQTSMYLCASSGTGRTEAFFGQGTRLTVV.

This clone was counted once. CDR3 region: CASSATGLKNEQYF. The CDR3 region has the DNA TGTGCCAGCAGCGCGACAGGGCTTAAGAACGAGCAGTACTTC. The gene calls are TRBV5-4 and TRBJ2-7; TRBD1 aligns across 7 bases. With V trimmed by 4 bases and J by 5 bases, 9 bases remained unmatched. Germline CDR1 SGHNT, CDR2 YYREEE (reference sequence). The length of the CDR3 is 14 residues.

The chain combines TRBV28 with TRBJ2-7, with no clear D. The germline CDR1 and CDR2 sequences are MDHEN and SYDVKM. There are 12 residues in the CDR3. V lost 5 bases, J lost 3 bases, and 8 bases lay in between. The CDR3 region has the DNA TGTGCCAGCAGTAAACAGCTCTACGAGCAGTACTTC. Its protein is CASSKQLYEQYF.

This chain uses TRBV2 with TRBJ2-5; D perhaps matches TRBD1 (5 bases). V lost 6 bases to trimming and J lost 0 bases, with 11 bases between them. CDR1 is SNHLY, CDR2 FYNNEI, per germline. The CDR3 has 14 amino acids. The CDR3 DNA is TGTGCCAGCAGGGGGCCCCGGCACCAAGAGACCCAGTACTTC. Translation: CASRGPRHQETQYF.

The chain has TRBV10-1 and TRBJ2-5; tentatively, D is TRBD2 (6 bases). V was clipped by 8 bases and J by 5 bases, with 15 bases between them. The CDR3 loop spans 13 amino acids. Per the germline V gene, CDR1 is WNHNN and CDR2 is SYGVQD (reference sequence). The CDR3 nucleotides are TGCGCCAGCCAACTCGGGGGAGAGGAGACCCAGTACTTC. Translated: CASQLGGEETQYF.

The V and J genes are TRBV6-5 and TRBJ2-7, with D tentatively TRBD1 (6 bases). Germline-derived CDR1 and CDR2 are MNHEY and SVGAGI. This CDR3 is built from 15 residues. V was trimmed by 0 bases and J by 1 base, leaving 10 bases between them. CDR3 residues: CASSYSQGLSYEQYF. The DNA of the CDR3 is TGTGCCAGCAGTTACTCTCAGGGGCTTTCCTACGAGCAGTACTTC.

This clone was seen once. The genes are TRBV15 and TRBJ2-1; TRBD2 matches at 9 bases. V lost 0 bases and J lost 8; bases outside the gene matches: 5. This CDR3 has 15 residues. Germline CDR1 reads LNHNV; CDR2 reads YYDKDF (reference sequence). CDR3 nucleotides: TGTGCCACCAGCAGAGAAATAGCGGGAGCGGATGAGCAGTTCTTC. As protein: CATSREIAGADEQFF.

The table lists this clone with a few counts. V usage is TRBV7-2 and J usage is TRBJ1-3; the match to TRBD1 covers 11 bases. This CDR3 region has 18 residues. After removal of 2 bases from V and 4 bases from J, the junction contained 10 bases not matched to a gene. The germline CDR1 and CDR2 sequences are SGHTA and FQGNSA. In DNA form, the CDR3 reads TGTGCCAGCAGCTTATTGAGGACAGGGGGCTTAGGGGGAAACACCATATATTTT. It specifies CASSLLRTGGLGGNTIYF. Supplemented by reference TRBV7-2 and TRBJ1-3, the full variable domain reads GAGVSQSPSNKVTEKGKDVELRCDPISGHTALYWYRQSLGQGLEFLIYFQGNSAPDKSGLPSDRFSAERTGGSVSTLTIQRTQQEDSAVYLCASSLLRTGGLGGNTIYFGEGSWLTVV.

The rearrangement links TRBV5-1 to TRBJ2-7; TRBD1 matches 11 bases. The germline CDR1 and CDR2 sequences are SGHRS and YFSETQ. J gave up 7 bases and V 2 bases, and 8 bases lay outside the gene matches. This CDR3 has 15 residues. CDR3 region: CASSFGQGASGEQYF. Here the CDR3 DNA reads TGCGCCAGCAGCTTCGGACAGGGGGCGAGTGGTGAGCAGTACTTC.

J is TRBJ2-3 and V is TRBV29-1; 8 positions match TRBD1. The ends lost 2 bases at V and 1 base at J; junction bases unmatched: 2. CDR3 length: 14 amino acids. Germline V gives CDR1 SQVTM, CDR2 ANQGSEA. CDR3 DNA sequence: TGCAGCGTTGAACCGACAGGGGGCACAGATACGCAGTATTTT. It translates to CSVEPTGGTDTQYF.